The TCR beta chain under discussion was sequenced for a study of T cell responses to AZD1222 COVID-19 vaccine. Broader study findings: Regions left unmutated in variants are reportedly the target of nearly half of spike-specific TCRs. Across the whole spike, CD4 TCRs peaked at regions 160-218 and 743-854. The study identified only 6 or 7 AZD1222 recipients as seropositive at baseline. Possibly, clonal diversity was underestimated; donors were largely white British and included more females.

Germline CDR1 and CDR2: LGHNA and YNFKEQ. The CDR3 extends over 16 amino acids. V was shortened by 2 bases and J by 4 bases, with 15 bases between the two germline ends. The data were produced by immunoSEQ multiplex PCR, yet TCRdb's version contains in-frame clones alone and is incomplete. The sample contains 75,000 to 100,000 clones, around 86% of which appear only once. Of note for this clone: The antigen remains undetermined.

The chain joins TRBV4-2 to TRBJ1-3, with D uncertain. The source material was peripheral blood, sampled on day 0 of AZD1222 vaccination. The receptor comes from an adult in good health. Written as DNA, the CDR3 is TGTGCCAGCAGCCAACATGTTAGGGCCGGAGGAAACACCATATATTTT. Translating it yields CASSQHVRAGGNTIYF.